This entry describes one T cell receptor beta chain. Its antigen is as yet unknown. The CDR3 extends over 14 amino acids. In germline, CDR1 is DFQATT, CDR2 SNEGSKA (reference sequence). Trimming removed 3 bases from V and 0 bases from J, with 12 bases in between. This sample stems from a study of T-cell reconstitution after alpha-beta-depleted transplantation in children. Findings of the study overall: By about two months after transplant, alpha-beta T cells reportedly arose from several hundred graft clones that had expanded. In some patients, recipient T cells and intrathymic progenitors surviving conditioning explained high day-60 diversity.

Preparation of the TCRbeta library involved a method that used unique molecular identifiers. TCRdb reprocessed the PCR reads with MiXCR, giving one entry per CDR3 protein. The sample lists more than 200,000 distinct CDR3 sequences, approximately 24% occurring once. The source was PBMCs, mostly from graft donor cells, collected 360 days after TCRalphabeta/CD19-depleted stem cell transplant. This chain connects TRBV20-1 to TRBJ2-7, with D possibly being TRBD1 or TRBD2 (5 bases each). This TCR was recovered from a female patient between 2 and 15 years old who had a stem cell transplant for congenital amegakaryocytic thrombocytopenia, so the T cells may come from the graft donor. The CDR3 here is CSASGDGASYEQYF. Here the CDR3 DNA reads TGCAGTGCTAGCGGGGACGGAGCCTCCTACGAGCAGTACTTC.